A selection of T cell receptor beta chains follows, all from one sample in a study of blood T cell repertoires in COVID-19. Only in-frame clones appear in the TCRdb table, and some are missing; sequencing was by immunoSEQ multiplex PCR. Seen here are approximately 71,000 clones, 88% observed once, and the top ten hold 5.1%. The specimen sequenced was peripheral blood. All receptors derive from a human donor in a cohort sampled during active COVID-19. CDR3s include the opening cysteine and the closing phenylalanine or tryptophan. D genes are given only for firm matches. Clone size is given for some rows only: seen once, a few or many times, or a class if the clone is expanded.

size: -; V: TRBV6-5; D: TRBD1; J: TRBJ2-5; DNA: TGTGCCAGCAGATCGGGGACAGGGGCCGGAGAGACCCAGTACTTC; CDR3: CASRSGTGAGETQYF
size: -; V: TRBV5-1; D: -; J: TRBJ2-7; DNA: TGCGCCAGCAGCTTGGTTGGGGAGGAATACGAGCAGTACTTC; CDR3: CASSLVGEEYEQYF
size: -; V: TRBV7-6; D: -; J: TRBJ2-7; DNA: TGTGCCAGCAGCCTACCCGTGGCGGGTAGCTCCTACGAGCAGTACTTC; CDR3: CASSLPVAGSSYEQYF
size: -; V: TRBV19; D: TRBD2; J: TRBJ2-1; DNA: TGTGCCAGTACCAAGACTAGCGGGGACAATGAGCAGTTCTTC; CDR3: CASTKTSGDNEQFF
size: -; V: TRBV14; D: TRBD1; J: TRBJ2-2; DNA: TGTGCCAGCAGAGGGACAGGGCTGAACACCGGGGAGCTGTTTTTT; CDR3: CASRGTGLNTGELFF
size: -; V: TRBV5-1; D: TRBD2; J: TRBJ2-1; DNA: TGCGCCAGCAGCTTGGAGGCGGGAGGAATTAATGAGCAGTTCTTC; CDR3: CASSLEAGGINEQFF
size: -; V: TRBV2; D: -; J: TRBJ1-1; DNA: TGTGCCAGCAGTGAAACCTCGCCTAGAGTCATGAACACTGAAGCTTTCTTT; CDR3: CASSETSPRVMNTEAFF
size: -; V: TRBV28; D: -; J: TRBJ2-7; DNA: TGTGCCAGCAGCCCAGGGGGGTCCTACGAGCAGTACTTC; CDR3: CASSPGGSYEQYF
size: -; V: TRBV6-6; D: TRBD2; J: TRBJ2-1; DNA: TGTGCCAGCAGTCCTATTGTGGCGGGAGGGTTCGGGGATGAGCAGTTCTTC; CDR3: CASSPIVAGGFGDEQFF
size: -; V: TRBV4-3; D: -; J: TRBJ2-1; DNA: TGCGCCAGCAGCCAAGTCCGGTCCCTCGGGGAGCAGTTCTTC; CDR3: CASSQVRSLGEQFF
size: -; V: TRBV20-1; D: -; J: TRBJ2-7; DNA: TGCAGTGCTAGAGACAATCCCCGGGAGTACTTC; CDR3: CSARDNPREYF
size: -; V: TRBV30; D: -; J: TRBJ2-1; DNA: TGTGCCTGGAGTGTAACCAAGGGTGCGGGATACAATGAGCAGTTCTTC; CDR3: CAWSVTKGAGYNEQFF
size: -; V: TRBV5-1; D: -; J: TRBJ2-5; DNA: TGCGCCAGCAGCCTAGGACACGACCAAGAGACCCAGTACTTC; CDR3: CASSLGHDQETQYF
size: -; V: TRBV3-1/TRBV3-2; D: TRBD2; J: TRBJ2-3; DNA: TGTGCCAGCAGCTTTAGCGGGGGAGGGACAGATACGCAGTATTTT; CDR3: CASSFSGGGTDTQYF
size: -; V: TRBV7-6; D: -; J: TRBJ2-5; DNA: TGTGCCAGCAGCTTAGGGCAGAAAGAGACCCAGTACTTC; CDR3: CASSLGQKETQYF
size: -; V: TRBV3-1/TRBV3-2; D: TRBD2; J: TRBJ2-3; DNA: TGTGCCAGCGCCCTGACTAGCGGAGGCACAGATACGCAGTATTTT; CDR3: CASALTSGGTDTQYF
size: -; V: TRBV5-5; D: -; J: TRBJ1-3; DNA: TGTGCCAGCAGCTTGGTAGGGGCCTCTGGAAACACCATATATTTT; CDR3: CASSLVGASGNTIYF
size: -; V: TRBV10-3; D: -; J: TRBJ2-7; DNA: TGTGCCATCAGTGAGACGTCGGCGGGCGAGCAGTACTTC; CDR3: CAISETSAGEQYF
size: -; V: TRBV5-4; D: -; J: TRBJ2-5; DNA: TGTGCCAGCAGCTTGTTCTCTCAAGAGACCCAGTACTTC; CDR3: CASSLFSQETQYF
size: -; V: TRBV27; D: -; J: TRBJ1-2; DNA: TGTGCCAGCAGTTACAGGGAGAACTATGGCTACACCTTC; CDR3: CASSYRENYGYTF
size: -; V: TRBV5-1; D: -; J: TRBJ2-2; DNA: TGCGCCAGCAGCACCGACAGCCATAACACCGGGGAGCTGTTTTTT; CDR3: CASSTDSHNTGELFF
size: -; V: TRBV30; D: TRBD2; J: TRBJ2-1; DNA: TGTGCCTGGAGTGTACGGGAGGGCAGGGAGCAGTTCTTC; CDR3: CAWSVREGREQFF
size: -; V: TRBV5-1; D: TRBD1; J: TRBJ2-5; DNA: TGCGCCAGCACGGGACAGAGTGGAGAGACCCAGTACTTC; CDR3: CASTGQSGETQYF
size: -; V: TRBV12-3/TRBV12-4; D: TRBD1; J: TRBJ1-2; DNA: TGTGCCAGCAGTCCTGACAGGGAGGTTGGCTACACCTTC; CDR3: CASSPDREVGYTF
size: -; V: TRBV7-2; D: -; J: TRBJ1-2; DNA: TGTGCCAGCAGCTTAGTAGGGGCCGACTACACCTTC; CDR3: CASSLVGADYTF
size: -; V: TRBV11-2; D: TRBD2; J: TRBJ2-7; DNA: TGTGCCAGCAGCTCGCAACTAGCGGGAGTGTCAGAGCAGTACTTC; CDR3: CASSSQLAGVSEQYF
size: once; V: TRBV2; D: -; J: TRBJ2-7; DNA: TGTGCCAGCGGCACAGGGACCTCCTACGAGCAGTACTTC; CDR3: CASGTGTSYEQYF
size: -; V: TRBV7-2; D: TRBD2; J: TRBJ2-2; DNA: TGTGCCAGCAGCCCCCGGACTAGCGGGGGGGCTAAGGAGCTGTTTTTT; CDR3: CASSPRTSGGAKELFF
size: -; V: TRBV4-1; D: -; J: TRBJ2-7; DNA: TGCGCCAGCAGCCAAGACCAGGGGTACGAGCAGTACTTC; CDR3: CASSQDQGYEQYF
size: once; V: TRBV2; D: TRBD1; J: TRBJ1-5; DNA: TGTGCCAGCAGTGCGGGACAGTTCAATCAGCCCCAGCATTTT; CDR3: CASSAGQFNQPQHF
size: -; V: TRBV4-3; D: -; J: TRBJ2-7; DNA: TGCGCCAGCAGCCAAGATCCGGGTACCTACGAGCAGTACTTC; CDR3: CASSQDPGTYEQYF
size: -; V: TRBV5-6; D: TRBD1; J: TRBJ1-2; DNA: TGTGCCAGCAGCGCAGGGACAGTTTTTTCCTATGGCTACACCTTC; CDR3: CASSAGTVFSYGYTF
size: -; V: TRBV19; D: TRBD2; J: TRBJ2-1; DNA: TGTGCCAGTAGTTATGGGGGACTAGAACACAATGAGCAGTTCTTC; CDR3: CASSYGGLEHNEQFF
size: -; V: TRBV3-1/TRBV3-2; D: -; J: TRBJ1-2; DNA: TGTGCCAGCAGCCCAAGCGGGGCCAACTATGGCTACACCTTC; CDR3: CASSPSGANYGYTF
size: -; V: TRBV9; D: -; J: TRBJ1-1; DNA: TGTGCCAGCAGCTGGACATCAAACACTGAAGCTTTCTTT; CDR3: CASSWTSNTEAFF
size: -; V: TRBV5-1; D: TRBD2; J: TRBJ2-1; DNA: TGCGCCAGCAGCTTGGGGGAGGGAGGGCGGTACAATGAGCAGTTCTTC; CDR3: CASSLGEGGRYNEQFF
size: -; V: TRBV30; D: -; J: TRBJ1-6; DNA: TGTGCCTGGAGTTTAGGAGGGGGGGGTTCCTCTCCCCTCCACTTT; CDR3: CAWSLGGGGSSPLHF
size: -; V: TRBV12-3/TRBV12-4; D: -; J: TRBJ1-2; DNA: TGTGCCAGCAGTCTCGGACAGCTAGTGCGCTACACCTTC; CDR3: CASSLGQLVRYTF
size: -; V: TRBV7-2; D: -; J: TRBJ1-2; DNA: TGTGCCAGCAGCTTAGGACAGGCCGATGGCTACACCTTC; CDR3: CASSLGQADGYTF
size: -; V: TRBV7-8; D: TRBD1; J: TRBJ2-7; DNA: TGTGCCAGCAGCTTAGAGGTTGGGGGGGTTATGGGACAGGGTTCCTACGAGCAGTACTTC; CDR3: CASSLEVGGVMGQGSYEQYF
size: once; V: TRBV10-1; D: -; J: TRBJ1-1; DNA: TGCGCCAGCAGCAGGACAGAGAACACTGAAGCTTTCTTT; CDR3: CASSRTENTEAFF
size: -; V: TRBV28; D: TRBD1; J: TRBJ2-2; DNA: TGTGCCAGCAGTGGGGGACAGGGGAACACCGGGGAGCTGTTTTTT; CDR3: CASSGGQGNTGELFF
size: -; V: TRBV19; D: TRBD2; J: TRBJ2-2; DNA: TGTGCCAGTAGTCCTCCGGGACTAGCAGGCGGGGAGCTGTTTTTT; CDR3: CASSPPGLAGGELFF
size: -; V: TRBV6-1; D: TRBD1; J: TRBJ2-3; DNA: TGTGCCAGCAGTGAAACGACAGGGTCTGGCACAGATACGCAGTATTTT; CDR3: CASSETTGSGTDTQYF
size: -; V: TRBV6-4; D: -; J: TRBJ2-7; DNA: TGTGCCAGCAGTGTATCAGCGGACTCCTACGAGCAGTACTTC; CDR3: CASSVSADSYEQYF
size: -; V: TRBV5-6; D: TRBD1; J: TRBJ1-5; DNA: TGTGCCAGCAGCACGGGCGGGACAGGGGATCAGCCCCAGCATTTT; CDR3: CASSTGGTGDQPQHF
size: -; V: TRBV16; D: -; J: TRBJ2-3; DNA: TGTGCCAATACCCTCGGGAGCACAGATACGCAGTATTTT; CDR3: CANTLGSTDTQYF
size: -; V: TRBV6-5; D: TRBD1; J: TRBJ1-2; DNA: TGTGCCAGCAGTCCTAGACAGGGAAGCGGCTACACCTTC; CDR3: CASSPRQGSGYTF
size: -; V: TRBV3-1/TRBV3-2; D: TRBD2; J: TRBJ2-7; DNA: TGTGCCAGCAGCCAAGTCCCTAGCGGGAGGGAACAGTACTTC; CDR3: CASSQVPSGREQYF
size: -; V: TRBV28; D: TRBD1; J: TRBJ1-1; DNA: TGTGCCAGCAGTCCACCAGGGGGGAACACTGAAGCTTTCTTT; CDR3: CASSPPGGNTEAFF
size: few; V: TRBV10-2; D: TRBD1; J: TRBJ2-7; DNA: TGCGCCAGCAGTGACACCGGGACAGGACGCTACGAGCAGTACTTC; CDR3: CASSDTGTGRYEQYF
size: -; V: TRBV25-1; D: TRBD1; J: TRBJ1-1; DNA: TGTGCCAGCAGTGCCTGGGGGACAGGGGGAAAAGCTTTCTTT; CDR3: CASSAWGTGGKAFF
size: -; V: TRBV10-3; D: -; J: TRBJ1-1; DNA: TGTGCCATCAGGCCCTCTGACAGTAGCACTGAAGCTTTCTTT; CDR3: CAIRPSDSSTEAFF
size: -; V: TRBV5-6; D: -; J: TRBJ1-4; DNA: TGTGCCAGCAGCTTGGTACGGGGGGCCCCAACTAATGAAAAACTGTTTTTT; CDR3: CASSLVRGAPTNEKLFF
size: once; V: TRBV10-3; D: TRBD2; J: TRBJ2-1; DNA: TGTGCCATCAGCCGACTAGCGGGAGGATCCATTAACAATGAGCAGTTCTTC; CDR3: CAISRLAGGSINNEQFF